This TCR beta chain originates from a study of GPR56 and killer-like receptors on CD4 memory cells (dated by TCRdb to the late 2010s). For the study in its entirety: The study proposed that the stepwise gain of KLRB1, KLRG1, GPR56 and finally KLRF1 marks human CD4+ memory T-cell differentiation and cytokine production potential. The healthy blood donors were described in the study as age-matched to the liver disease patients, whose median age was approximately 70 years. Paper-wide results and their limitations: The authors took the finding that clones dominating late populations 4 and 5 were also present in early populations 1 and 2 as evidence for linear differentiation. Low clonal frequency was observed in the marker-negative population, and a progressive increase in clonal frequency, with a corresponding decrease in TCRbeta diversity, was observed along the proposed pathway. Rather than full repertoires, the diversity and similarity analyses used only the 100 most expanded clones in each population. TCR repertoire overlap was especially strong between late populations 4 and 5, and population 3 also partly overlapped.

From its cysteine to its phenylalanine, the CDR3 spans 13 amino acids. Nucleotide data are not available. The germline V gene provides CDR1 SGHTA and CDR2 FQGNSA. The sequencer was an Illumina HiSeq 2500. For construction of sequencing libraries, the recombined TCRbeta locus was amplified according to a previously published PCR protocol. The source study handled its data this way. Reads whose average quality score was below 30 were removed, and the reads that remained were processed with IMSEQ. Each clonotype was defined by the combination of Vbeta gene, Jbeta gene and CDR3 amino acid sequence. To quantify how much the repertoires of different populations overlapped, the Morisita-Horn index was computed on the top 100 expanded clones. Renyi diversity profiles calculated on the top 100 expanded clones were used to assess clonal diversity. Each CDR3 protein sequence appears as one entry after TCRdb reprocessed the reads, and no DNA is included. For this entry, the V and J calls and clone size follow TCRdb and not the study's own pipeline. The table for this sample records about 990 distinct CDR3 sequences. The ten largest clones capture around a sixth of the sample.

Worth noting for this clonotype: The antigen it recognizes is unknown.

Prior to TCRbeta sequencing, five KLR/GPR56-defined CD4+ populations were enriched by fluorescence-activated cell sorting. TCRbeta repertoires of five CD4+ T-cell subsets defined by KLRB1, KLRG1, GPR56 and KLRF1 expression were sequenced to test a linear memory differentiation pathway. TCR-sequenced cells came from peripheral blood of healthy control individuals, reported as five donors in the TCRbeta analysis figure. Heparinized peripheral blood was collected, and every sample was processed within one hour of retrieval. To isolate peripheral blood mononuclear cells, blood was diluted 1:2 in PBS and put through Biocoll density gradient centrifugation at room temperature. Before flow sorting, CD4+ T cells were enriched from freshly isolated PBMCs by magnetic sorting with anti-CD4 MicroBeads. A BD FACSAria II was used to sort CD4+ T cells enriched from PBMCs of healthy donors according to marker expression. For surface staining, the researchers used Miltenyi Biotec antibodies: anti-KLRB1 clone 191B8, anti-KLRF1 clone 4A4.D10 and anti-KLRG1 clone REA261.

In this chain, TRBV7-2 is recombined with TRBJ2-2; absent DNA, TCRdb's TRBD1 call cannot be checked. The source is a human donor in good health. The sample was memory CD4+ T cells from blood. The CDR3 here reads CASSLGGTGELFF.